This T cell receptor beta chain was observed in a study of blood T cells in healthy people across ages. A second PCR, run for roughly 7 to 11 cycles, used a sample-barcoded 5' primer plus a J-beta primer mix. TCRdb processed the 5' RACE reads anew with MiXCR; each CDR3 protein has one entry. The data contain around 780,000 distinct CDR3 sequences, 25% to 30% of them singletons. Germline V gene lookup returns CDR1 SGHRS and CDR2 YFSETQ. The length of the CDR3 is 14 residues. Concerning this clonotype: At one end, the junction sequence differs from germline, possibly due to a read error.

Donation came from healthy Caucasian individuals in Russia who were aged about 6 to 95. Isolated PBMCs totaled at least 6.5 million in each sample. Another study also made use of these data, one on T cells of mothers and their children. From that second work: Samples were obtained from a few healthy Caucasian mothers and their six children.

The genes are TRBV5-1 and TRBJ2-7; a possible D gene is TRBD1 (6 bases). Sequencing used blood. The TCR originated in a boy younger than 18 in good health. For the CDR3, the DNA is TGTGCCAGCAGCTCCGGGACACCCTCCTACGAGCAGTACTTC. Encoded protein: CASSSGTPSYEQYF.